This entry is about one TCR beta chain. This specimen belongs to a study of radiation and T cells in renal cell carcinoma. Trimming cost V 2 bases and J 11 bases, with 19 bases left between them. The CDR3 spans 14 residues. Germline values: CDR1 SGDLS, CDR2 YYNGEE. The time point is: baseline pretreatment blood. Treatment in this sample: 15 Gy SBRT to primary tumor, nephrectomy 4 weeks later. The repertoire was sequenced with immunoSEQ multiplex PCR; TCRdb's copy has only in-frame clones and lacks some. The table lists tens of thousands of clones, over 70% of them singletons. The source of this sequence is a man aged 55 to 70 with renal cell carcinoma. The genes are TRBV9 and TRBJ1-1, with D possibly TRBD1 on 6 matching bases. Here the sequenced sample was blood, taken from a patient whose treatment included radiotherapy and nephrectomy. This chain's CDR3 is CASSVLFGKQGAFF. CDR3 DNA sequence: TGTGCCAGCAGCGTTCTATTCGGAAAACAGGGCGCTTTCTTT.